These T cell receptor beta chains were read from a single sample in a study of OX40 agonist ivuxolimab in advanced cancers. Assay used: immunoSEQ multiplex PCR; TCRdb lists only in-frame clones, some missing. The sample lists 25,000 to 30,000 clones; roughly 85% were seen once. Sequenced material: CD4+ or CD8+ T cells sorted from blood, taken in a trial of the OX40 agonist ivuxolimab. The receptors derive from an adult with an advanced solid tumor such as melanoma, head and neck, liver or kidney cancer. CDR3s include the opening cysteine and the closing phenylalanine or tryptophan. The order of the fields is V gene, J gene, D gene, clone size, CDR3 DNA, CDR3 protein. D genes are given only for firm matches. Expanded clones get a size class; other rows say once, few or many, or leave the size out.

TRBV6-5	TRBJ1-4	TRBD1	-	TGTGCCAGCAGTCCTACCGGGACAGGGTATGAAAAACTGTTTTTT	CASSPTGTGYEKLFF
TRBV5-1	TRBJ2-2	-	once	TGCGCCAGCAGCTTAATTCCCGGGGAGCTGTTTTTT	CASSLIPGELFF
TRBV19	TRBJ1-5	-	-	TGTGCCAGTAGTATTGGGGGATTACTCGGAAATCAGCCCCAGCATTTT	CASSIGGLLGNQPQHF
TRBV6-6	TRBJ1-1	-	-	TGTGCCAGCAGTTACTCGACGGAGAACACTGAAGCTTTCTTT	CASSYSTENTEAFF
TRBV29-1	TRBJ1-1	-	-	TGCAGCGAGGAAGGCTTCGGGTCAAACACTGAAGCTTTCTTT	CSEEGFGSNTEAFF
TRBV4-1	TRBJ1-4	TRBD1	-	TGCGCCAGCAGCCAGGGACAGTCTAATGAAAAACTGTTTTTT	CASSQGQSNEKLFF
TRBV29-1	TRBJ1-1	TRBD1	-	TGCAGCGTTGGACAGGGGGCGGTCGGTGAAGCTTTCTTT	CSVGQGAVGEAFF
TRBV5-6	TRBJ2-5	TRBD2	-	TGTGCCAGCAGCTTTTGGCTAGCGGGGGCCTTGGAAGAGACCCAGTACTTC	CASSFWLAGALEETQYF
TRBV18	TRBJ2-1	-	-	TGTGCCAGCTCACCTTCCGTCGGACGAGAGAATGAGCAGTTCTTC	CASSPSVGRENEQFF
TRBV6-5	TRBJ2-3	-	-	TGTGCCAGCAGGAAGGGGGACTTCCCCACAGATACGCAGTATTTT	CASRKGDFPTDTQYF
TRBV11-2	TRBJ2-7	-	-	TGTGCCAGCAGCTTCGCCGGGACAACCTACGAGCAGTACTTC	CASSFAGTTYEQYF
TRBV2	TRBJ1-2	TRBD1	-	TGTGCCAGCGAGACAGGGAAAGGCTACACCTTC	CASETGKGYTF
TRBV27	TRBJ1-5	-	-	TGTGCCAGCAGTTTAGCTGTCAATCAGCCCCAGCATTTT	CASSLAVNQPQHF
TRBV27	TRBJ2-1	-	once	TGTGCCAGCAGTTTAGGGTACTACAATGAGCAGTTCTTC	CASSLGYYNEQFF
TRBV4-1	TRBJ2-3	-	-	TGCGCCAGCAGCCAAGAGTGGACTAGCACAGATACGCAGTATTTT	CASSQEWTSTDTQYF
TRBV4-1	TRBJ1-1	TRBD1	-	TGCGCCAGCAGCCATAAGACAGGGCCGAACACTGAAGCTTTCTTT	CASSHKTGPNTEAFF
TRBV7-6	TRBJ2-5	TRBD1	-	TGTGCCAGCAGCTTAGTCCGGGACAGGGGGCTGCGAGAGACCCAGTACTTC	CASSLVRDRGLRETQYF
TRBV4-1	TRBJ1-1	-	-	TGCGCCAGCGGGGGGCTGGGGAACACTGAAGCTTTCTTT	CASGGLGNTEAFF
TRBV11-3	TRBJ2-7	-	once	TGTGCCAGCAGCCCCCGGGACGGGTCTTACGAGCAGTACTTC	CASSPRDGSYEQYF
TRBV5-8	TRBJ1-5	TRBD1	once	TGTGCCAGCAGTCAAGACAGGGGATATCAGCCCCAGCATTTT	CASSQDRGYQPQHF
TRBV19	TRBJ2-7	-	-	TGTGCCAGTAGTCTTCGGACAGAAACCTACGAGCAGTACTTC	CASSLRTETYEQYF
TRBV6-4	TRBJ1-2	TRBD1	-	TGTGCCAGCAGTGACTCGATAGGGACAGGGCCAGAGGATGGCTACACCTTC	CASSDSIGTGPEDGYTF
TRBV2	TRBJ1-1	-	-	TGTGCCAGCAGTGTTCCCCTGGACACCATGAACACTGAAGCTTTCTTT	CASSVPLDTMNTEAFF
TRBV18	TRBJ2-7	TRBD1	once	TGTGCCAGCTCACCACCGACAGGGGGGACCTACGAGCAGTACTTC	CASSPPTGGTYEQYF
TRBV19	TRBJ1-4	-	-	TGTGCCAGTCAGGGATCAGCAACTAATGAAAAACTGTTTTTT	CASQGSATNEKLFF
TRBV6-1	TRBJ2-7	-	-	TGTGCCAGCAGTACGGGGGCGGACTCCTACGAGCAGTACTTC	CASSTGADSYEQYF
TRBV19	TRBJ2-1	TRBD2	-	TGTGCCAGTAGTCCCGAGACAGCGGGGTATGAGCAGTTCTTC	CASSPETAGYEQFF
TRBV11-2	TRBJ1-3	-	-	TGTGCCAGCAGCTTAAACAGGATAACAGCTGGAAACACCATATATTTT	CASSLNRITAGNTIYF
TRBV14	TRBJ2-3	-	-	TGTGCCAGCAGCCAGGGGGACCTCGCTAGCTTCCACACAGATACGCAGTATTTT	CASSQGDLASFHTDTQYF
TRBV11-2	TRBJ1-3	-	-	TGTGCCAGCAGCTTATCGTTCCGGGGCCGACACTCTGGAAACACCATATATTTT	CASSLSFRGRHSGNTIYF
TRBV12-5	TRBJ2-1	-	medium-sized	TGTGCTAGTGGTTTGGTACCACTAACCATTTACAATGAGCAGTTCTTC	CASGLVPLTIYNEQFF
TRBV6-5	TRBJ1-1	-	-	TGTGCCAGCAGACGGACGGTGAACACTGAAGCTTTCTTT	CASRRTVNTEAFF
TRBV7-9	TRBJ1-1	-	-	TGTGCCAGCAGCTCTGCTGGTCCTGAAGCTTTCTTT	CASSSAGPEAFF
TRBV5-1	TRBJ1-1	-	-	TGCGCCAGCAGCTTCCGAGCATTGAACACTGAAGCTTTCTTT	CASSFRALNTEAFF
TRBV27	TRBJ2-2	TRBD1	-	TGTGCCAGCAGTTTATTTGGGTCAGGGGGAGCCGGGGAGCTGTTTTTT	CASSLFGSGGAGELFF
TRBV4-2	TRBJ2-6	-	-	TGTGCCAGCAGCCAAGATCGACACATCACGGCCAACGTCCTGACTTTC	CASSQDRHITANVLTF
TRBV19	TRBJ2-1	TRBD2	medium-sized	TGTGCCAGTAGTATAGTAGCGGGACCCTACAATGAGCAGTTCTTC	CASSIVAGPYNEQFF
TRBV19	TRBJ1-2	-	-	TGTGCCAGTAGTATATCTGGAGGGTTCAATGGCTACACCTTC	CASSISGGFNGYTF
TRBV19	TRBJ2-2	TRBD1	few	TGTGCCAGTCATCAGCCAGGGGGCGCGAACACCGGGGAGCTGTTTTTT	CASHQPGGANTGELFF
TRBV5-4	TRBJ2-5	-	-	TGTGCCAGCAGCTTGGCCAACAGCCAAGAGACCCAGTACTTC	CASSLANSQETQYF
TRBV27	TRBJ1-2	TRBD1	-	TGTGCCAGCAGTTTTGCCGGGACAGGGTTAGGCTACACCTTC	CASSFAGTGLGYTF
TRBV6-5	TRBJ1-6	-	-	TGTGCCAGCAGTTACCGGGGGACCGGGTATAATTCACCCCTCCACTTT	CASSYRGTGYNSPLHF
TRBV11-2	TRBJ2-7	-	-	TGTGCCAGCAGCTTCGGACTCTCCTACGAGCAGTACTTC	CASSFGLSYEQYF
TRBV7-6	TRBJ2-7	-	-	TGTGCCAGCAGCTTAGGGGCAGGGTCGGGGGAGCAGTACTTC	CASSLGAGSGEQYF
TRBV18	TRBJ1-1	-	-	TGTGCCAGCTCATCCGGGGACACTGAAGCTTTCTTT	CASSSGDTEAFF
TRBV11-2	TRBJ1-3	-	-	TGTGCCAGCAGCTTAGAGGCGCAGTCGTCTGGAAACACCATATATTTT	CASSLEAQSSGNTIYF
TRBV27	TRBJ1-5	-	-	TGTGCCAGCAAGGAGGGAACTAGCAATCAGCCCCAGCATTTT	CASKEGTSNQPQHF
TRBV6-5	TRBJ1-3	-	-	TGTGCCAGCAGTTACGGGCAGACCGGAAACACCATATATTTT	CASSYGQTGNTIYF
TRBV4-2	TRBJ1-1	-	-	TGTGCCAGCAGCCAAGAATGGGGTACTGAAGCTTTCTTT	CASSQEWGTEAFF
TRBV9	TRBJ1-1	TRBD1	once	TGTGCCAGCAGCGGGGGGGACAGGGGAGTCACTGAAGCTTTCTTT	CASSGGDRGVTEAFF
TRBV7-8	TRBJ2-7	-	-	TGTGCCAGCAGCTTACTCTCCAGAAGATACGAGCAGTACTTC	CASSLLSRRYEQYF